This T cell receptor (beta chain) comes out of a study of T cell repertoires in cytomegalovirus infection. For the study at large: Both a matching HLA type and CMV infection were indicated by public TCR beta signatures.

Of note for this clonotype: Its antigen is not identified.

V was cut by 5 bases and J by 9 bases, with 11 bases left in between. CDR3 size: 12 residues. Germline V lookup: CDR1 SNHLY, CDR2 FYNNEI. From the reads, TCRdb called clonotypes with MiXCR, one entry per CDR3 protein. The data hold around 750,000 distinct CDR3 sequences, with 30% to 35% observed a single time. Findings and caveats of the study: The ex vivo response was dominated by HLA-C-restricted CMV-specific TCR beta clonotypes.

The sample here was cultured CD8+ T cells from PBMCs, taken from culture after CMV antigen stimulation. The source is a human donor in good health (CMV status not recorded). Some clones in this sample may be carry-over from other donors' samples. The chain carries TRBV2 and TRBJ2-1; D is possibly TRBD1 or TRBD2 (5 bases each). CDR3 residues: CASSHPGAEQFF. The CDR3 DNA sequence: TGTGCCAGCAGTCACCCCGGGGCTGAGCAGTTCTTC.